Listed below are T cell receptor beta chains from one sample, sequenced in a study of response to subunit inactivated influenza vaccine. TCRdb ran MiXCR on the RT-PCR reads and lists one entry per CDR3 protein. The table shows 250,000 to 350,000 distinct CDR3 sequences, with around 20% occurring only once. The specimen comprised PBMCs from blood, sampled approximately 20 months after vaccination. The source is a man aged 50 to 69 who received an inactivated influenza vaccine. Each CDR3 is given with its conserved first and last residue. The D gene is left open where the match is weak. Size values are once, few and many counts, or a class for expanded clones, and some rows have none.

D gene	CDR3 length	V gene	J gene	clone size	CDR3 protein	CDR3 DNA
-	17	TRBV7-2	TRBJ1-2	few	CASSLWDSGRRNYGYTF	TGTGCCAGCAGCTTATGGGACTCAGGGAGGCGTAACTATGGCTACACCTTC
TRBD1	13	TRBV12-3/TRBV12-4	TRBJ2-1	few	CASSGQGRTEQFF	TGTGCCAGCAGTGGACAGGGACGCACTGAGCAGTTCTTC
-	13	TRBV18	TRBJ2-5	-	CASSPTPAETQYF	TGTGCCAGCTCACCAACCCCTGCGGAGACCCAGTACTTC
-	14	TRBV3-1	TRBJ1-1	-	CASGGERKNTEAFF	TGTGCCAGCGGAGGGGAAAGGAAGAACACTGAAGCTTTCTTT
TRBD2	19	TRBV6-2/TRBV6-3	TRBJ2-1	-	CASSYPSGLAVVGANEQFF	TGTGCCAGCAGTTACCCCTCGGGACTAGCGGTTGTCGGTGCCAATGAGCAGTTCTTC
-	16	TRBV9	TRBJ2-6	-	CASSPQYYSGANVLTF	TGTGCCAGCAGCCCCCAATACTACTCTGGGGCCAACGTCCTGACTTTC
-	14	TRBV7-9	TRBJ2-5	few	CASSSRTAWETQYF	TGTGCCAGCAGCTCGAGGACAGCGTGGGAGACCCAGTACTTC
-	14	TRBV7-9	TRBJ2-5	-	CASSLSLYQETQYF	TGTGCCAGCAGCTTAAGTCTGTACCAAGAGACCCAGTACTTC
-	17	TRBV20-1	TRBJ1-6	-	CSAVGWAPGHLNSPLHF	TGCAGTGCTGTAGGGTGGGCTCCGGGACATTTAAATTCACCCCTCCACTTT
-	13	TRBV6-6	TRBJ2-7	-	CASSQRDTYEQYF	TGTGCCAGCAGTCAACGGGACACCTACGAGCAGTACTTC
TRBD1	15	TRBV10-3	TRBJ2-5	-	CATRSPGDRGETQYF	TGTGCCACCCGATCCCCCGGTGACAGGGGAGAGACCCAGTACTTC
TRBD2	15	TRBV12-3/TRBV12-4	TRBJ2-7	-	CASSPQAGGSYEQYF	TGTGCCAGCAGTCCCCAAGCGGGGGGCTCCTACGAGCAGTACTTC
-	16	TRBV7-6	TRBJ1-1	-	CASSLGPRGNKAEAFF	TGTGCCAGCAGCTTAGGGCCTAGGGGAAATAAGGCTGAAGCTTTCTTT
-	16	TRBV4-3	TRBJ2-7	-	CASSQFQSEGTYEQYF	TGCGCCAGCAGCCAGTTCCAGTCCGAGGGAACCTACGAGCAGTACTTC
TRBD2	16	TRBV7-9	TRBJ2-7	-	CASSTGTSGRGGEQYF	TGTGCCAGCAGCACCGGGACTAGCGGGAGGGGTGGCGAGCAGTACTTC
TRBD1	14	TRBV7-3	TRBJ2-3	-	CASSYGQDQAAQYF	TGTGCCAGCAGCTACGGACAGGACCAAGCTGCGCAGTATTTT
-	13	TRBV3-1	TRBJ2-7	few	CASSQEGRHEQYF	TGTGCCAGCAGCCAAGAGGGAAGACACGAGCAGTACTTC
-	14	TRBV5-5	TRBJ1-2	few	CASSLDKVGYGYTF	TGTGCCAGCAGCCTGGACAAAGTAGGCTATGGCTACACCTTC
-	15	TRBV7-6	TRBJ2-6	-	CASSLVPSRANVLTF	TGTGCCAGCAGCTTAGTTCCTAGTAGGGCCAACGTCCTGACTTTC
-	13	TRBV5-1	TRBJ1-6	many	CASSRNRDSPLHF	TGCGCCAGCAGCCGGAACAGGGATTCACCCCTCCACTTT
TRBD1	17	TRBV9	TRBJ1-3	many	CASSYGAGGSGGNTIYF	TGTGCCAGCAGCTACGGGGCAGGGGGTTCAGGGGGAAACACCATATATTTT
-	14	TRBV6-1	TRBJ2-2	-	CASRRTYLTGELFF	TGTGCCAGCAGACGGACGTACCTCACCGGGGAGCTGTTTTTT
-	13	TRBV12-3/TRBV12-4	TRBJ1-3	-	CASLQGAGNTIYF	TGTGCCAGCCTTCAGGGAGCCGGAAACACCATATATTTT
TRBD1	16	TRBV27	TRBJ1-2	few	CASSLVGTGGARGYTF	TGTGCCAGCAGTTTAGTAGGGACAGGGGGCGCTCGAGGCTACACCTTC
-	16	TRBV6-5	TRBJ2-2	-	CASSYSRTENTGELFF	TGTGCCAGCAGTTACTCCCGGACGGAAAACACCGGGGAGCTGTTTTTT
-	15	TRBV20-1	TRBJ1-5	many	CSARYRDGGNQPQHF	TGCAGTGCTAGATACCGGGACGGGGGCAATCAGCCCCAGCATTTT
-	14	TRBV9	TRBJ2-3	-	CASSVEHHTDTQYF	TGTGCCAGCAGCGTAGAACACCACACAGATACGCAGTATTTT
TRBD1	16	TRBV4-2	TRBJ1-6	few	CASSQVPGQGISPLHF	TGTGCCAGCAGCCAAGTACCGGGACAGGGCATATCTCCCCTCCACTTT
-	15	TRBV10-3	TRBJ1-2	few	CAISTREGEDYGYTF	TGTGCCATTTCGACCAGGGAGGGAGAGGACTATGGCTACACCTTC
TRBD2	14	TRBV5-4	TRBJ2-7	few	CASSLASGSYEQYF	TGTGCCAGCAGCCTAGCTAGCGGTTCCTACGAGCAGTACTTC
TRBD2	18	TRBV19	TRBJ2-1	-	CASSRNKGLAPLGNEQFF	TGTGCCAGTAGTAGAAACAAGGGACTAGCTCCTTTAGGGAATGAGCAGTTCTTC
-	16	TRBV4-2	TRBJ2-6	-	CASSGQKDSGANVLTF	TGTGCCAGCAGCGGTCAGAAAGACTCTGGGGCCAACGTCCTGACTTTC
TRBD1	17	TRBV29-1	TRBJ2-1	few	CSVGGQGVSIQYNEQFF	TGCAGCGTTGGTGGACAGGGGGTATCAATACAGTACAATGAGCAGTTCTTC
-	12	TRBV12-3/TRBV12-4	TRBJ1-2	many	CASSLSMHGYTF	TGTGCCAGCAGCCTGTCTATGCATGGCTACACCTTC
-	19	TRBV21-1	TRBJ2-5	few	CASSKDGGLVAGFQETQYF	TGTGCCAGCAGCAAAGATGGGGGTCTGGTAGCGGGCTTCCAAGAGACCCAGTACTTC
TRBD2	15	TRBV6-5	TRBJ2-2	many	CASSYGGRFGGELFF	TGTGCCAGCAGTTACGGCGGGAGGTTCGGCGGGGAGCTGTTTTTT
-	18	TRBV20-1	TRBJ1-2	few	CSARAPQGHHSANYGYTF	TGCAGTGCTAGGGCTCCCCAGGGGCACCATTCAGCTAACTATGGCTACACCTTC
-	15	TRBV12-3/TRBV12-4	TRBJ1-5	few	CASSLPYGGNQPQHF	TGTGCCAGCAGTTTACCCTATGGTGGCAATCAGCCCCAGCATTTT
TRBD1	14	TRBV7-6	TRBJ2-4	many	CASSPGQGAFIQYF	TGTGCCAGCAGCCCGGGACAGGGGGCCTTTATTCAGTACTTC
-	14	TRBV9	TRBJ1-6	many	CASSVDVSNSPLHF	TGTGCCAGCAGCGTGGACGTTTCTAATTCACCCCTCCACTTT
-	12	TRBV28	TRBJ1-4	few	CASGGRNEKLFF	TGTGCCAGCGGTGGCAGAAATGAAAAACTGTTTTTT
-	12	TRBV5-1	TRBJ1-4	many	CASSLDSLKLFF	TGCGCCAGCAGCTTGGACAGCCTAAAACTGTTTTTT
TRBD1	17	TRBV2	TRBJ1-1	-	CASGEPRTGGLNTEAFF	TGTGCCAGCGGGGAGCCAAGGACAGGGGGATTGAACACTGAAGCTTTCTTT
TRBD2	17	TRBV7-3	TRBJ2-1	-	CASSPHQLAAGYNEQFF	TGTGCCAGCAGCCCCCATCAACTAGCGGCGGGGTACAATGAGCAGTTCTTC
-	18	TRBV15	TRBJ1-1	many	CATSSSFSPSRMNTEAFF	TGTGCCACCAGTTCCAGTTTTAGCCCAAGTCGCATGAACACTGAAGCTTTCTTT
TRBD2	13	TRBV29-1	TRBJ2-3	-	CSVDPSGRGSAYF	TGCAGCGTTGATCCTAGCGGGAGGGGGTCTGCGTATTTT
-	13	TRBV5-6	TRBJ2-2	-	CASSLDPAPGLFF	TGTGCCAGCAGCTTGGACCCCGCTCCTGGGCTGTTTTTT
-	12	TRBV6-1	TRBJ1-5	once	CASGLRNQPQHF	TGTGCCAGCGGGTTACGTAATCAGCCCCAGCATTTT
-	12	TRBV6-1	TRBJ1-4	few	CASSDNGVELFF	TGTGCCAGCAGTGATAACGGGGTGGAACTGTTTTTT
TRBD2	14	TRBV5-1	TRBJ2-1	-	CASSLASGQNEQFF	TGCGCCAGCAGCTTGGCTAGCGGGCAAAATGAGCAGTTCTTC
-	12	TRBV5-6	TRBJ2-3	many	CASSLVPDTQYF	TGTGCCAGCAGCTTAGTCCCAGATACGCAGTATTTT
-	13	TRBV29-1	TRBJ2-5	once	CSVEDSIPETQYF	TGCAGCGTTGAAGATTCCATCCCAGAGACCCAGTACTTC
-	14	TRBV27	TRBJ2-3	-	CASSLVYLTDTQYF	TGTGCCAGCAGTTTGGTCTACCTCACAGATACGCAGTATTTT
-	19	TRBV6-2/TRBV6-3	TRBJ1-5	-	CASSYLPSQARGGNQPQHF	TGTGCCAGCAGTTATTTACCCTCACAGGCTAGAGGAGGCAATCAGCCCCAGCATTTT
-	13	TRBV18	TRBJ1-1	-	CASSSDKNTEAFF	TGTGCCAGCTCTTCCGATAAGAACACTGAAGCTTTCTTT
TRBD1	13	TRBV28	TRBJ2-2	-	CASSGQALGELFF	TGTGCCAGCAGTGGACAGGCCCTAGGGGAGCTGTTTTTT
-	15	TRBV7-9	TRBJ1-4	-	CASSLGLGSGEKLFF	TGTGCCAGCAGCTTAGGTCTGGGGAGCGGAGAAAAACTGTTTTTT
-	17	TRBV5-1	TRBJ1-2	few	CASSFRPTGITNYGYTF	TGCGCCAGCAGCTTTCGGCCTACCGGGATCACTAACTATGGCTACACCTTC
-	14	TRBV27	TRBJ2-5	few	CASSDLGGGETQYF	TGTGCCAGCAGTGATCTAGGGGGTGGGGAGACCCAGTACTTC
-	16	TRBV27	TRBJ2-1	-	CASSPFAGVVNNEQFF	TGTGCCAGCAGCCCTTTCGCCGGAGTAGTGAACAATGAGCAGTTCTTC